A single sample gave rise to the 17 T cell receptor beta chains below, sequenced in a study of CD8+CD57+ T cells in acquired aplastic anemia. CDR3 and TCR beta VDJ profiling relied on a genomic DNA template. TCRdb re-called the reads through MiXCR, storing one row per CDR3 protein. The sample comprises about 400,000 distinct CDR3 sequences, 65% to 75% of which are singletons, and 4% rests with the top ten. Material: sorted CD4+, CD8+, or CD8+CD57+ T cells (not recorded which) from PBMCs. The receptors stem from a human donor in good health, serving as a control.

The CDR3 DNA follows: TGTGCCAGCAGCGTGGGGCCAGGGGAAGCATTCTTTGAGTACTTC. As protein: CASSVGPGEAFFEYF. The V and J genes are TRBV9 and TRBJ2-5, with a weak D call TRBD1 (6 bases). The V gene's germline CDR1 is SGDLS and CDR2 YYNGEE. This CDR3 region has 15 residues. Deletions cut 2 bases from V and 12 bases from J, with 23 bases between. The complete variable domain, with remaining parts taken from reference TRBV9 and TRBJ2-5, reads DSGVTQTPKHLITATGQRVTLRCSPRSGDLSVYWYQQSLDQGLQFLIQYYNGEERAKGNILERFSAQQFPDLHSELNLSSLELGDSALYFCASSVGPGEAFFEYFGPGTRLLVL.

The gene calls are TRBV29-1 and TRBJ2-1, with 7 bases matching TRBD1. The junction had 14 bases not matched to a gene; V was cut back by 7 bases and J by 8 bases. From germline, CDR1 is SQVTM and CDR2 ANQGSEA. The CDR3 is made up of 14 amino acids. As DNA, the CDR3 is TGCAGCGCCCCCGGGTCGAGGGACAGTGATGAGCAGTTCTTC. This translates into CSAPGSRDSDEQFF.

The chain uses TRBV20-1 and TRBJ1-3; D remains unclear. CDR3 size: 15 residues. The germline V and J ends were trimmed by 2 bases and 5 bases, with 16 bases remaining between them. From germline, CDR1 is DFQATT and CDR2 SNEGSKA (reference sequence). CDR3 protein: CSARPSGGVRNTIYF. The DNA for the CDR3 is TGCAGTGCTAGACCCAGTGGTGGTGTTCGAAACACCATATATTTT.

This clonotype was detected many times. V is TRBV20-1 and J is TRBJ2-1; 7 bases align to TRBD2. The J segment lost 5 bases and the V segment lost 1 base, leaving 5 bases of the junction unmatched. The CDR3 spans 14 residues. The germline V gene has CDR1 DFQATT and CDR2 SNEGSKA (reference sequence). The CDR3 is CSARGPSGDNEQFF. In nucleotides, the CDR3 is TGCAGTGCTAGAGGTCCTAGCGGCGACAATGAGCAGTTCTTC.

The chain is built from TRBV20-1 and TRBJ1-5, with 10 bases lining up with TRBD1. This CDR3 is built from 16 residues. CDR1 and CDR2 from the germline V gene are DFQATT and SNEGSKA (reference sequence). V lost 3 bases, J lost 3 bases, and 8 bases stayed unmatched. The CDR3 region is CSASPRTGGDNQPQHF. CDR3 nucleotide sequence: TGCAGTGCTAGTCCCCGGACAGGGGGTGACAATCAGCCCCAGCATTTT.

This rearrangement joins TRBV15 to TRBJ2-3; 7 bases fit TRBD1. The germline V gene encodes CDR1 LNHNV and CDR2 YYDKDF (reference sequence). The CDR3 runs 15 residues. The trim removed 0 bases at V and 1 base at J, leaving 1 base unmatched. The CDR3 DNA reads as TGTGCCACCAGCAGAGATCAGGGGGGCACAGATACGCAGTATTTT. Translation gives CATSRDQGGTDTQYF.

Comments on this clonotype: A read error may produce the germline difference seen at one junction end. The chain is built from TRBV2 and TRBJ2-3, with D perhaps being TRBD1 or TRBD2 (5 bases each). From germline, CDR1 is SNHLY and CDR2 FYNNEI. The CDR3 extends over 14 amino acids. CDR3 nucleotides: TGTGCCAGCAGCTCTGGCAGGGAGACACAGTCGTTCGGTTTT. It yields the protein CASSSGRETQSFGF.

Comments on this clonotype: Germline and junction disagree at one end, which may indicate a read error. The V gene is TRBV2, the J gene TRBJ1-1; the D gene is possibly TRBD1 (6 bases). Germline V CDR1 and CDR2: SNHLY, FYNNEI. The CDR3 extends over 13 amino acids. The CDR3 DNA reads TGTGCCAGCAGCGAAGGGGGGGAACCTGAAGCTTTCTTT. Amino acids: CASSEGGEPEAFF.

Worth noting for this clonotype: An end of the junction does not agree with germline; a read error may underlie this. The CDR3 loop is CASSLNSSTEAF. CDR3 DNA sequence: TGTGCCAGCAGCTTAAATTCATCGACTGAGGCTTTC. The V gene is TRBV7-2, the J gene TRBJ2-5, with D unresolved. Germline-derived CDR1 and CDR2 are SGHTA and FQGNSA. The length of the CDR3 is 12 residues. The full variable domain, its missing parts supplied by reference TRBV7-2 and TRBJ2-5, is GAGVSQSPSNKVTEKGKDVELRCDPISGHTALYWYRQSLGQGLEFLIYFQGNSAPDKSGLPSDRFSAERTGGSVSTLTIQRTQQEDSAVYLCASSLNSSTEAFGPGTRLLVL.

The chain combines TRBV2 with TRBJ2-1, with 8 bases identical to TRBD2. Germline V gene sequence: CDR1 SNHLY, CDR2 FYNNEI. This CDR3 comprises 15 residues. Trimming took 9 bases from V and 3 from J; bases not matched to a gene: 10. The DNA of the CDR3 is TGTGCCAGTAGTTCAGTAGCGGGGAACTACAATGAGCAGTTCTTC. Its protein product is CASSSVAGNYNEQFF.

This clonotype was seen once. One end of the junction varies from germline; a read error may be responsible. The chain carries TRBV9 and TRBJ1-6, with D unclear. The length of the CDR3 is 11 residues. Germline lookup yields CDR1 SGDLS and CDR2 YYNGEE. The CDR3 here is CASSSASPLPF. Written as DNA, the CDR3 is TGTGCCAGCAGCTCCGCCTCGCCCCTCCCCTTT.

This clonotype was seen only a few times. The CDR3 loop reads CATNGPGGETQYF. The CDR3 DNA reads as TGTGCCACAAATGGGCCCGGAGGGGAGACCCAGTACTTC. This rearrangement joins TRBV10-3 to TRBJ2-5; TRBD2 might be the D (6 bases). Germline assignment: CDR1 ENHRY and CDR2 SYGVKD. CDR3 length: 13 residues. The germline V and J ends were trimmed by 10 bases and 5 bases, with 17 bases remaining between them.

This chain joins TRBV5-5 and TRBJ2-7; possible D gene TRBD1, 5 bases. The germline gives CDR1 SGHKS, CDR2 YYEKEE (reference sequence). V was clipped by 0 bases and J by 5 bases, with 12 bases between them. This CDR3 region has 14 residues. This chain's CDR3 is CASSLVQEFDEQYF. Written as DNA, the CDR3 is TGTGCCAGCAGCTTGGTACAGGAGTTCGACGAGCAGTACTTC. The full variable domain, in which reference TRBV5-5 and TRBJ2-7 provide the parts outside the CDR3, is DAGVTQSPTHLIKTRGQQVTLRCSPISGHKSVSWYQQVLGQGPQFIFQYYEKEERGRGNFPDRFSARQFPNYSSELNVNALLLGDSALYLCASSLVQEFDEQYFGPGTRLTVT.

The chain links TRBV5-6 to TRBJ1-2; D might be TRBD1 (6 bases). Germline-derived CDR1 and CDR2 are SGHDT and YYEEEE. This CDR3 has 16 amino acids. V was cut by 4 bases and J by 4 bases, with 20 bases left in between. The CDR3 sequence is CASSQEGTGLGYGYTF. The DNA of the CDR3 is TGTGCCAGCAGCCAAGAGGGTACAGGGTTGGGCTATGGCTACACCTTC. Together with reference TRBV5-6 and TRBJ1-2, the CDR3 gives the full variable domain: DAGVTQSPTHLIKTRGQQVTLRCSPKSGHDTVSWYQQALGQGPQFIFQYYEEEERQRGNFPDRFSGHQFPNYSSELNVNALLLGDSALYLCASSQEGTGLGYGYTFGSGTRLTVV.

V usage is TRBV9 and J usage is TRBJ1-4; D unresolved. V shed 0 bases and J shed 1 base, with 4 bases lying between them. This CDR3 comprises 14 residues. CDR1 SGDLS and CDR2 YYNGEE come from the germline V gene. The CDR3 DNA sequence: TGTGCCAGCAGCGTAGGGGGAACTAATGAAAAACTGTTTTTT. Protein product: CASSVGGTNEKLFF. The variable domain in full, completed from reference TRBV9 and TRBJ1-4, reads DSGVTQTPKHLITATGQRVTLRCSPRSGDLSVYWYQQSLDQGLQFLIQYYNGEERAKGNILERFSAQQFPDLHSELNLSSLELGDSALYFCASSVGGTNEKLFFGSGTQLSVL.

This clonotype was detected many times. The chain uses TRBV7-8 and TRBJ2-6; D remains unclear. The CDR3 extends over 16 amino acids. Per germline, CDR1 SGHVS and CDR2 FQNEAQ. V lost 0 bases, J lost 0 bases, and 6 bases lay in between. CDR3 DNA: TGTGCCAGCAGCTTAGCGCTTGTCTCTGGGGCCAACGTCCTGACTTTC. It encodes CASSLALVSGANVLTF.

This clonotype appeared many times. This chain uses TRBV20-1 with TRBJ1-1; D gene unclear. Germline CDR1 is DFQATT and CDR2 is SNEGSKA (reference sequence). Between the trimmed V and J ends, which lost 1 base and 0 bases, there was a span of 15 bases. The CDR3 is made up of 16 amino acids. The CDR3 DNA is TGCAGTGCTAGAGTTCTTGGACGGCCCATGAACACTGAAGCTTTCTTT. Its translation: CSARVLGRPMNTEAFF.